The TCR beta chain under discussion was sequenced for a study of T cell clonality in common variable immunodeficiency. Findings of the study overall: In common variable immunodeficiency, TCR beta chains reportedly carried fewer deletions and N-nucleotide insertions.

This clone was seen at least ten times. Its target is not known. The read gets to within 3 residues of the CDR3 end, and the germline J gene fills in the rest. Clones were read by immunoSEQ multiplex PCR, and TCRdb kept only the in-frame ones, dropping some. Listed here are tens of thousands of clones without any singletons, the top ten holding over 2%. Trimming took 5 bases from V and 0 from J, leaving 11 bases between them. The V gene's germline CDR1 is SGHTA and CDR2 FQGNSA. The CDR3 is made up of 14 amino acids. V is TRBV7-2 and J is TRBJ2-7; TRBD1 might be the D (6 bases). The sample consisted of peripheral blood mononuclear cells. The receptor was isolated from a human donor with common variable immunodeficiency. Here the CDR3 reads CASSADRNSYEQYF. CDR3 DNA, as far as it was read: TGTGCCAGCAGCGCGGACAGAAACTCCTACGAG. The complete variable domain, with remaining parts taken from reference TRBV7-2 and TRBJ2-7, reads GAGVSQSPSNKVTEKGKDVELRCDPISGHTALYWYRQSLGQGLEFLIYFQGNSAPDKSGLPSDRFSAERTGGSVSTLTIQRTQQEDSAVYLCASSADRNSYEQYFGPGTRLTVT.